This T cell receptor beta chain was retrieved from a study of CD8 T cells in ankylosing spondylitis. Findings and limits, study-wide: In reactive arthritis synovial fluid and blood, some motif variants had been reported before.

There are 14 residues in the CDR3. Between the trimmed V and J ends, which lost 5 bases and 1 base, there was a span of 11 bases. Preparation of TCR beta libraries was done by quantitative 5'-RACE with molecular barcodes. TCRdb itself ran the 5' RACE reads through MiXCR, one entry per CDR3 protein. This table holds 150,000 or so distinct CDR3 sequences, 9.8% found once. This clonotype was observed at least ten times. The antigen remains unidentified. The chain recombines TRBV12-3 or TRBV12-4 with TRBJ2-5, with D perhaps given as TRBD1 or TRBD2 (5 bases each). The sequence derives from a female donor with ankylosing spondylitis or in good health (not recorded which). The sample taken for sequencing was blood, either unsorted or a sorted T cell fraction (not recorded which). This CDR3 reads CASSLHGAQETQYF. CDR3 nucleotides: TGTGCCAGCAGTCTTCACGGGGCCCAAGAGACCCAGTACTTC.